Below, one T cell receptor (beta chain) is given with its context. Only a few counts were recorded for this clone. Its antigen is currently not known. No base qualities exist here, and no much larger clone lies one base off it. Libraries came from PCR. For sequencing, an Illumina HiSeq 4000 was employed. High-throughput sequencing was used to profile the CDR3 region of the TCR beta-chain in every patient. Concerning the study's data processing: The researchers built a classifier to tell apart papillary thyroid cancer patients with distant metastasis, based on CDR3 differences among clinicopathological groups. To measure repertoire diversity the researchers used the Shannon index, while the Morisita-Horn index served to gauge how similar the tumor and blood repertoires were. The raw public data were reprocessed by TCRdb itself: fastp quality trimming at Q25, MiXCR clonotype calling, in-frame beta chains only. It is TCRdb's table, rather than the study itself, that gives the V and J calls and clone size. The sample table holds around 22,000 clones, of which roughly 9.8% were seen once. Together, the top ten hold 25% to 30% of the sample.

None of the patients had been given any treatment before thyroid surgery. Using T-cell receptor beta sequencing, the study looked back at clinical samples from patients collected from the early 2010s to the late 2010s. The record originates from a study of metastatic and nonmetastatic thyroid tumors (dated by TCRdb to 2020 to 2021). Broadly, across the study: For patients with malignant and with benign thyroid disease, the researchers compared repertoires between peripheral blood samples and tumor or nodule tissue samples. The paper as a whole reports these results and caveats: TCR beta diversity was reported as significantly higher in malignant tumors than in benign nodules, in both blood and tumor samples.

The sequence came from a female donor with papillary thyroid cancer or a benign thyroid nodule (not recorded which). Some clones in this sample may be carry-over from other donors' samples. Sequenced: blood.

The CDR3 region has the sequence CASSSRGRVTDTQYF. DNA sequence: TGTGCCAGCAGTTCCCGCGGTCGGGTCACAGATACGCAGTATTTT. This chain joins TRBV28 to TRBJ2-3; the D gene is not confidently resolved. From cysteine to phenylalanine, the CDR3 is 15 amino acids long. The entry retains the CDR3 DNA only, 45 bases that are in frame from base 1. V and J lose 4 bases and 2 bases, and a span of 13 bases separates them. CDR1 and CDR2, per the germline V gene, are MDHEN and SYDVKM.